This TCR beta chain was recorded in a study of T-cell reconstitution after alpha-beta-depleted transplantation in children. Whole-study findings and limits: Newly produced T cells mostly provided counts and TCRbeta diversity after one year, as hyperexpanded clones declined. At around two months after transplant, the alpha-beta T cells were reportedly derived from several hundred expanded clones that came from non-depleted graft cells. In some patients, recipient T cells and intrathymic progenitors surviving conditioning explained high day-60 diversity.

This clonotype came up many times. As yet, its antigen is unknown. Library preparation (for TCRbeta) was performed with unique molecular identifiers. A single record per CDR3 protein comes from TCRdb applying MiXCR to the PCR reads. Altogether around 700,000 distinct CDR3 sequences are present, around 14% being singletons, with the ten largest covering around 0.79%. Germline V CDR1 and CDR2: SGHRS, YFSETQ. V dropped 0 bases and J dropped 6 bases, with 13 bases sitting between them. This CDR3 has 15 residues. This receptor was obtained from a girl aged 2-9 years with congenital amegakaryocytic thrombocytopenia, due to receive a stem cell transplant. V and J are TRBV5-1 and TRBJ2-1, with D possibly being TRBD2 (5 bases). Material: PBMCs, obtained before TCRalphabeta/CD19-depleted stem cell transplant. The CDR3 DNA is TGCGCCAGCAGCTTGGTTATTACTAGTACCAATGAGCAGTTCTTC. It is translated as CASSLVITSTNEQFF. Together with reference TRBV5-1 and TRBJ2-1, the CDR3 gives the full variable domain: KAGVTQTPRYLIKTRGQQVTLSCSPISGHRSVSWYQQTPGQGLQFLFEYFSETQRNKGNFPGRFSGRQFSNSRSEMNVSTLELGDSALYLCASSLVITSTNEQFFGPGTRLTVL.